The text below deals with one T cell receptor beta chain. This sample is drawn from a study of blood T cell repertoires in COVID-19. Turning to the study itself: Whether acute or convalescent, the COVID-19 samples came from the United States, Italy and Spain.

Using immunoSEQ multiplex PCR, the repertoire was profiled, and TCRdb retains in-frame clones only, with some absent. Of around 160,000 clones in the sample, 80% were seen once. Assignment of participants to cohorts was predicated upon participant-reported clinical history. V was clipped by 0 bases and J by 6 bases, with 18 bases between them. Per the germline V gene, CDR1 is MGHRA and CDR2 is YSYEKL. CDR3 length equals 17 residues. The sample was PBMCs or T cells enriched from blood (not recorded which). This chain connects TRBV4-1 to TRBJ2-1; D perhaps matches TRBD2 (5 bases). The receptor was isolated from a woman aged 60-75 years who had recovered from COVID-19. The CDR3 DNA reads TGCGCCAGCAGCCAAGAACCGGGGAAGGCTGCGCGCAATGAGCAGTTCTTC. This translates into CASSQEPGKAARNEQFF.